The rows below give T cell receptor beta chains drawn from one sample of a study of blood T cell repertoires in COVID-19. Clones were sequenced by immunoSEQ multiplex PCR, and TCRdb holds only the in-frame ones, with some missing. The sample records 290,000 or so clones, 70% to 90% being singletons. Sample: peripheral blood. The receptors stem from a man aged 65 to 85 with acute or convalescent COVID-19. The CDR3 runs from the conserved cysteine through the conserved F or W.

TRBJ2-7 | TRBV28 | CASSSQAFYEQYF
TRBJ2-1 | TRBV29-1 | CSVDRRQGRNEQFF
TRBJ1-2 | TRBV4-1 | CASSQVPGARIGYTF
TRBJ1-1 | TRBV2 | CASKRGQSNTEAFF
TRBJ2-1 | TRBV20-1 | CSERGGREQFF
TRBJ1-2 | TRBV19 | CASQRSASANYGYTF
TRBJ2-3 | TRBV5-1 | CASSLTSGNGDTQYF
TRBJ1-2 | TRBV5-1 | CASSQGGRSRYGYTF
TRBJ2-7 | TRBV3-1/TRBV3-2 | CASSQASGRSYEQYF
TRBJ1-2 | TRBV21-1 | CASSKVGQTYGYTF
TRBJ1-5 | TRBV5-1 | CASSLDGGLMQPQHF
TRBJ2-7 | TRBV6-5 | CASSYLAGGYEQYF
TRBJ2-3 | TRBV10-2 | CASRGDFHTDTQYF
TRBJ2-3 | TRBV6-6 | CASSPWTSGGGTDTQYF
TRBJ2-2 | TRBV19 | CASSRAGELFF
TRBJ1-1 | TRBV19 | CASQTGGIGEAFF
TRBJ1-1 | TRBV7-9 | CASSSHRVGNTEAFF
TRBJ1-2 | TRBV10-3 | CAITQGPVYGYTF
TRBJ2-6 | TRBV7-9 | CASIGTGGPGANVLTF
TRBJ2-3 | TRBV5-1 | CASSPLTSGSTDTQYF
TRBJ1-6 | TRBV7-2 | CASSLGVSGDGLGSPLHF
TRBJ2-7 | TRBV7-9 | CASSSGLAGIYEQYF
TRBJ2-1 | TRBV12-1 | CASSSRDRGRDEQFF
TRBJ2-1 | TRBV6-5 | CASRPPGGFVNEQFF
TRBJ2-7 | TRBV7-2 | CASSLARGSQRQQYF
TRBJ2-3 | TRBV9 | CASSGDRGGDTQYF
TRBJ1-2 | TRBV28 | CASSQGTGNYGYTF
TRBJ2-7 | TRBV6-2/TRBV6-3 | CASSYPQTNEQYF
TRBJ2-1 | TRBV7-9 | CASSLNTDSPPFF
TRBJ1-3 | TRBV5-1 | CASSLGQAGDTIYF
TRBJ1-2 | TRBV20-1 | CSAGGNYGYTF
TRBJ1-5 | TRBV19 | CASSTTGGNQPQHF